Presented here are 18 T cell receptor beta chains from one specimen sequenced in a study of blood T cell repertoires in COVID-19. Data came from immunoSEQ multiplex PCR; TCRdb stores just in-frame clones and leaves some out. The table includes roughly 140,000 clones, around nine tenths detected once. Sequences were obtained from peripheral blood. The receptors were sampled from a woman aged 40 to 50 with acute or convalescent COVID-19.

This rearrangement joins TRBV27 to TRBJ1-2; 11 nucleotides agree with TRBD1. CDR3 size: 13 residues. CDR1 is MNHEY and CDR2 is SMNVEV in the germline V gene (reference sequence). V dropped 6 bases and J dropped 5; count of bases not matched to a gene: 2. The CDR3: CASRGTGGYGYTF. As DNA, the CDR3 is TGTGCCAGCAGGGGGACAGGGGGGTATGGCTACACCTTC.

This clone occurred a few times. The chain carries TRBV2 and TRBJ2-1, with a possible D match to TRBD1 (5 bases). CDR3 length: 14 amino acids. Germline lookup yields CDR1 SNHLY and CDR2 FYNNEI. Trimming stripped 7 bases from V and 0 bases from J, with 10 bases between. In DNA form, the CDR3 reads TGTGCCAGCACGGACACTACCTCCTACAATGAGCAGTTCTTC. This translates into CASTDTTSYNEQFF. Full variable domain (rest looked up from reference TRBV2 and TRBJ2-1): EPEVTQTPSHQVTQMGQEVILRCVPISNHLYFYWYRQILGQKVEFLVSFYNNEISEKSEIFDDQFSVERPDGSNFTLKIRSTKLEDSAMYFCASTDTTSYNEQFFGPGTRLTVL.

V usage is TRBV6-1 and J usage is TRBJ2-1; weak D call: TRBD1 (6 bases). CDR1 is MNHNS, CDR2 SASEGT, per germline. The CDR3 is 17 amino acids. Trimming removed 2 bases at V and 2 bases at J, with 16 bases between. This chain's CDR3 is CASSERPQGTTYNEQFF. CDR3 sequence (DNA): TGTGCCAGCAGTGAACGCCCCCAGGGGACCACCTACAATGAGCAGTTCTTC.

The rearrangement links TRBV6-1 to TRBJ1-6, with 9 bases matching TRBD1. Per germline, CDR1 MNHNS and CDR2 SASEGT. This CDR3 contains 17 residues. V was clipped by 4 bases and J by 4 bases; unmatched bases: 8. The CDR3 protein is CASSGPSGTGYNSPLHF. The CDR3 DNA sequence: TGTGCCAGCAGTGGCCCTTCCGGGACAGGGTATAATTCACCCCTCCACTTT.

The chain carries TRBV24-1 and TRBJ2-1; a weak D match, TRBD2 (6 bases). CDR3 size: 13 residues. The V gene lost 4 bases and the J gene lost 10 bases, with 13 bases spanning the gap. CDR1 KGHDR and CDR2 SFDVKD come from the germline V gene. As DNA, the CDR3 is TGTGCCACCAGTGAGGGGACTGACGAAGAGCAGTTCTTC. Its translation is CATSEGTDEEQFF.

This chain links TRBV30 with TRBJ1-5; D ambiguous. Germline V gives CDR1 GTSNPN, CDR2 SVGIG (reference sequence). The CDR3 covers 13 residues. V dropped 0 bases and J dropped 3 bases, with 6 bases sitting between them. The DNA of the CDR3 is TGTGCCTGGAGTGTCCGTTTCAATCAGCCCCAGCATTTT. Translation: CAWSVRFNQPQHF.

This clone showed up just once. The V gene is TRBV7-9, the J gene TRBJ2-3; TRBD2 matches at 9 bases. The CDR3 has 14 amino acids. CDR1 is SEHNR and CDR2 is FQNEAQ in the germline V gene (reference sequence). The junction had 5 bases not matched to a gene; V was cut back by 5 bases and J by 5 bases. The CDR3 protein is CASSPRREGDTQYF. CDR3 nucleotide sequence: TGTGCCAGCAGCCCCCGGCGGGAGGGAGATACGCAGTATTTT.

This clone was found once. This chain connects TRBV18 to TRBJ2-1; a weak D match, TRBD1 (6 bases). Trimming pared 3 bases from V and 4 bases from J, leaving 10 bases between. CDR3 length: 14 residues. Germline V CDR1 and CDR2: KGHSH, LQKENI. CDR3 DNA sequence: TGTGCCAGCTCACCTGCACAGGGTTACAATGAGCAGTTCTTC. Its translation: CASSPAQGYNEQFF.

The gene calls are TRBV7-9 and TRBJ1-1; D is perhaps TRBD1 (5 bases). The CDR3 runs 13 residues. V was trimmed by 5 bases and J by 5 bases, leaving 12 bases between them. CDR1 and CDR2 (germline): SEHNR, FQNEAQ (reference sequence). CDR3 DNA: TGTGCCAGCAGCAGGGATGGGGGGACTGAAGCTTTCTTT. Residues: CASSRDGGTEAFF.

This chain links TRBV5-5 with TRBJ2-5; 9 bases are shared with TRBD1. Losses at the gene ends were 2 bases for V and 4 bases for J; bases not matched to a gene: 6. Germline V gene lookup returns CDR1 SGHKS and CDR2 YYEKEE (reference sequence). This CDR3 has 15 amino acids. CDR3 nucleotides: TGTGCCAGCAGCTTACTGGGACAGGGCTCAGAGACCCAGTACTTC. This translates into CASSLLGQGSETQYF.

V gene TRBV18 combines with J gene TRBJ2-1, with 7 positions matching TRBD1. The J segment lost 2 bases and the V segment lost 1 base, leaving 5 bases of the junction unmatched. This CDR3 has 16 residues. CDR1 is KGHSH and CDR2 is LQKENI in the germline V gene. The CDR3 protein is CASSPRQGAAYNEQFF. For the CDR3, the DNA is TGTGCCAGCTCACCACGACAGGGAGCGGCCTACAATGAGCAGTTCTTC.

The chain links TRBV6-2 or TRBV6-3 to TRBJ1-5; the D gene is possibly TRBD1 (5 bases). Germline CDR1 MNHEY, CDR2 SVGEGT. The length of the CDR3 is 13 residues. V lost 5 bases and J 6 bases, leaving 11 bases between the germline ends. The CDR3 region has the DNA TGTGCCAGCAGTCCGGATAGGGGTCAGCCCCAGCATTTT. Its translation is CASSPDRGQPQHF.

This chain uses TRBV14 with TRBJ2-7; TRBD1 agrees at 8 bases. The junction had 7 bases not matched to a gene; V was cut back by 6 bases and J by 0 bases. Germline V lookup: CDR1 SGHDN, CDR2 FVKESK. This CDR3 region has 15 residues. In nucleotides, the CDR3 is TGTGCCAGCAGTCAAAGGACAGGGATCTCCTACGAGCAGTACTTC. Protein sequence: CASSQRTGISYEQYF.

This sequence joins TRBV19 and TRBJ1-5; 8 bases align to TRBD1. This CDR3 is 17 amino acids long. Germline assignment: CDR1 LNHDA and CDR2 SQIVND (reference sequence). Trimming took 6 bases from V and 1 from J; bases not matched to a gene: 11. The CDR3 DNA sequence: TGTGCCAGTAGCCGAAGATCCCGGGACAGGAGCAATCAGCCCCAGCATTTT. It specifies CASSRRSRDRSNQPQHF.

This clone was found a few times. The V and J genes are TRBV4-2 and TRBJ2-1; the D gene is possibly TRBD1 (6 bases). Deletions cut 2 bases from V and 7 bases from J, with 9 bases between. The germline CDR1 and CDR2 sequences are LGHNA and YNFKEQ. The CDR3 runs to 13 residues. CDR3 sequence reads: CASSQRQANEQFF. The CDR3 DNA is TGTGCCAGCAGCCAAAGACAGGCAAATGAGCAGTTCTTC.

There are a few counts of this clone. The chain couples TRBV7-9 to TRBJ2-5; tentative D call: TRBD1 (5 bases). Trimming removed 2 bases at V and 4 bases at J, with 8 bases between. The CDR3 length is 13 residues. From germline, CDR1 is SEHNR and CDR2 FQNEAQ (reference sequence). As DNA, the CDR3 is TGTGCCAGCAGCTTAATGCAGGGAGAGACCCAGTACTTC. It yields the protein CASSLMQGETQYF.

This clone has more than one count but fewer than ten. The V call is TRBV19, the J call TRBJ1-2, with 11 bases matching TRBD1. Germline V lookup: CDR1 LNHDA, CDR2 SQIVND (reference sequence). CDR3 length: 19 residues. V dropped 9 bases and J dropped 0; count of bases not matched to a gene: 18. The CDR3 DNA reads TGTGCCAGCAATCGGAGGACAGGGGGCGCTGGGGGTCCTAACTATGGCTACACCTTC. Translated: CASNRRTGGAGGPNYGYTF.

The chain has TRBV6-4 and TRBJ2-1, with 8 bases aligning to TRBD2. Germline trimming cut 5 bases from V and 0 bases from J; bases unmatched to any gene: 6. CDR3 length: 16 amino acids. Germline CDR1 MRHNA, CDR2 SNTAGT. The CDR3 reads CASSLEGTSSYNEQFF. The CDR3 DNA sequence: TGTGCCAGCAGTCTCGAGGGGACTAGCTCCTACAATGAGCAGTTCTTC.